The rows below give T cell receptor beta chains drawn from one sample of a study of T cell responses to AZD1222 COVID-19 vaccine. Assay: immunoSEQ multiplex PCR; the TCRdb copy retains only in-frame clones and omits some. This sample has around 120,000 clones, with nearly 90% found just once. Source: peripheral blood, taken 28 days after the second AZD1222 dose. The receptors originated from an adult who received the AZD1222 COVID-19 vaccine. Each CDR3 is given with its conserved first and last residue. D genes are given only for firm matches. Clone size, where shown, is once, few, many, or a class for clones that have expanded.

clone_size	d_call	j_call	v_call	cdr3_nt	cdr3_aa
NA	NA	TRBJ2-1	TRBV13	TGTGCCAGCAGTGGCGGGACCAGGGATAGGAATGAGCAGTTCTTC	CASSGGTRDRNEQFF
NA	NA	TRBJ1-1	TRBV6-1	TGTGCCAGCAGTGAAGCGCCCAGTCTGACAGCTTTCTTT	CASSEAPSLTAFF
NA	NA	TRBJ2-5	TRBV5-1	TGCGCCAGCAGCTTGGGGAGTAGGAGCCAAGAGACCCAGTACTTC	CASSLGSRSQETQYF
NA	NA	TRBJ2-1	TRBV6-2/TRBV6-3	TGTGCCAGCAGTCAAAACTATGTGTGGGACAATGAGCAGTTCTTC	CASSQNYVWDNEQFF
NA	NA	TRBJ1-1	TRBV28	TGTGCCAGCGGGACAACTAGAAAACGGAACGCTGAAGCTTTCTTT	CASGTTRKRNAEAFF
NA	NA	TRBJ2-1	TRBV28	TGTGCCAGCAGCCAAAGAGAAGATAACAATCGGCAGTTCTTC	CASSQREDNNRQFF
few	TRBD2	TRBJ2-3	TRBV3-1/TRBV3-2	TGTGCCAGCAGCCAAGGTTGGCGGGAGGCCCTCGGCCCAGATACGCAGTATTTT	CASSQGWREALGPDTQYF
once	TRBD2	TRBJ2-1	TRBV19	TGTGCCAGTAGTTCCCGAGCGGGATTAGCTTACAATGAGCAGTTCTTC	CASSSRAGLAYNEQFF
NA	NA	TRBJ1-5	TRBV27	TGTGCCAGCAGTAGGACGGTCAATCAGCCCCAGCATTTT	CASSRTVNQPQHF
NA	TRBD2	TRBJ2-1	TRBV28	TGTGCCAGCAGTAAAATGGGACTAGCGGATCAGTACAATGAGCAGTTCTTC	CASSKMGLADQYNEQFF
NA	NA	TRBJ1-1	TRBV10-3	TGTGCCACCATGAACGGACGTATGAACACTGAAGCTTTCTTT	CATMNGRMNTEAFF
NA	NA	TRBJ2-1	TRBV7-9	TGTGCCAGCAGCCGAGGAAATGAGCAGTTCTTC	CASSRGNEQFF
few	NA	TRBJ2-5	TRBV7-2	TGTGCCAGCAGCTTAGAACCAGGGAGTTTAGAGACCCAGTACTTC	CASSLEPGSLETQYF
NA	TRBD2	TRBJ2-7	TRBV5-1	TGCGCCAGCAGCCTGACAGGGACTAGCGGGAATGCCGAGCAGTACTTC	CASSLTGTSGNAEQYF
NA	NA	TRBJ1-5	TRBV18	TGTGCCAGCTCCCCGGACGGTCCCAATCAGCCCCAGCATTTT	CASSPDGPNQPQHF
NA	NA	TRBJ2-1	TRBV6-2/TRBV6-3	TGTGCCAGCAGTTACTCGGGCCCTGGGATAGCCTACAATGAGCAGTTCTTC	CASSYSGPGIAYNEQFF
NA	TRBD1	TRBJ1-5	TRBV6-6	TGTGCCAGCAATCAGGGGGGGCAGGGCAATCAGCCCCAGCATTTT	CASNQGGQGNQPQHF
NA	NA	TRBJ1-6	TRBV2	TGTGCCAGCAGTGAGGACAGCGGGAGAATGGATTCACCCCTCCACTTT	CASSEDSGRMDSPLHF
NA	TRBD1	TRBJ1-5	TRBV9	TGTGCCAGCAGTGCCGGGACAGACTATCAGCCCCAGCATTTT	CASSAGTDYQPQHF
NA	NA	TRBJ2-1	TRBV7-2	TGTGCCAGCAGCTTAGTGGCAAGGAACAATGAGCAGTTCTTC	CASSLVARNNEQFF
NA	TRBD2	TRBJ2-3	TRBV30	TGTGCCTGGATCTTGCCGGGAGGCAGAACAGATACGCAGTATTTT	CAWILPGGRTDTQYF
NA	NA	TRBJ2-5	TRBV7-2	TGTGCCAGCAGCTTGTTAAGGGGTGTGGAGACCCAGTACTTC	CASSLLRGVETQYF
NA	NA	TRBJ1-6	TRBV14	TGTGCCAGCAGCAAGGGACATGGACTGAATTCACCCCTCCACTTT	CASSKGHGLNSPLHF
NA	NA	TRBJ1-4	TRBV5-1	TGCGCCAGCAGCTTGGGGATTAACAATGGGGACGAAAAACTGTTTTTT	CASSLGINNGDEKLFF
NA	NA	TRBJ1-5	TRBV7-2	TGTGCCAGCAGCTTAGAGACAGTACGGCATGCACAGCCCCAGCATTTT	CASSLETVRHAQPQHF
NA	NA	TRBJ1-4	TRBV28	TGTGCCAGCAGCCTTTTAGAGGGTCTGAATGAAAAACTGTTTTTT	CASSLLEGLNEKLFF
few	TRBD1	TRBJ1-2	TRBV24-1	TGTGCCACCAGTGAGGGACCCGGGACAGGGATTGATGGCTACACCTTC	CATSEGPGTGIDGYTF
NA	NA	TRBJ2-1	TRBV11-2	TGTGCCAGCAGCTTAGGCTACAATGAGCAGTTCTTC	CASSLGYNEQFF
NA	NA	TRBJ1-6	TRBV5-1	TGCGCCAGCAGCCTTCAAGTGAGTCGGGGCAATAATTCACCCCTCCACTTT	CASSLQVSRGNNSPLHF
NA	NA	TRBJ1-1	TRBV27	TGTGCCAGCAGTTCCACCCCCCAAAATGAAGCTTTCTTT	CASSSTPQNEAFF
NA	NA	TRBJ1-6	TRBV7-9	TGTGCCAGCAGCTTAACGTCGAATTCCTCACCCCTCCACTTT	CASSLTSNSSPLHF
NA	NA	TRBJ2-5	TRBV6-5	TGTGCCAGCAGTTACGCGTCATCGGGGGGCCAGGAGACCCAGTACTTC	CASSYASSGGQETQYF
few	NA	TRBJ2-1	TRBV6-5	TGTGCCAGCGCACGGGGAGAAGGCGGTTACAATGAGCAGTTCTTC	CASARGEGGYNEQFF
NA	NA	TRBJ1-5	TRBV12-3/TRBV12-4	TGTGCCAGCAGTTTGGGAGGGGAGCAGCCCCAGCATTTT	CASSLGGEQPQHF
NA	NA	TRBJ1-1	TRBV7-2	TGTGCCAGCAGCTTAGTAGGACAGAAGGACACTGAAGCTTTCTTT	CASSLVGQKDTEAFF
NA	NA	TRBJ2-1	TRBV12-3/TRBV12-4	TGTGCCAGCAGTCTCAGTCATGAGCAGTTCTTC	CASSLSHEQFF
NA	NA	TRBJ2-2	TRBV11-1	TGTGCCAGCAGCTTAGCCCGCCTCGGGGAGCTGTTTTTT	CASSLARLGELFF
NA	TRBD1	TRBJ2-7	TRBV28	TGTGCCAGCAGCCCAGTACCCGGGACAGGGTTCTACGAGCAGTACTTC	CASSPVPGTGFYEQYF
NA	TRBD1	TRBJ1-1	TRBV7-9	TGTGCCAGCAGCGAGAAGGGACAGATGAACACTGAAGCTTTCTTT	CASSEKGQMNTEAFF
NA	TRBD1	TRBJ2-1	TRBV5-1	TGCGCCAGCGGTATGGGACAGGGGGCCTACAATGAGCAGTTCTTC	CASGMGQGAYNEQFF
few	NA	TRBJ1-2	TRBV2	TGTGCCAGCAGCGGACAGACCAGCTATGGCTACACCTTC	CASSGQTSYGYTF
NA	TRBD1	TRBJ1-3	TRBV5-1	TGCGCCAGCAGCGTCGGGACAGCCTCGGGAAACACCATATATTTT	CASSVGTASGNTIYF
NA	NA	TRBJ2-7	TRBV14	TGTGCCAGCAGCCAAGGTGGCGGGACCAACCACTACGAGCAGTACTTC	CASSQGGGTNHYEQYF
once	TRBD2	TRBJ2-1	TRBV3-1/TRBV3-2	TGTGCCAGCAGCGGGACTAGCCGCAATGAGCAGTTCTTC	CASSGTSRNEQFF
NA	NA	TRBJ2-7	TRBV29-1	TGCAGCGTTGGGGTGGCGGTTGAGCAGTACTTC	CSVGVAVEQYF
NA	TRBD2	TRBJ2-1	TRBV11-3	TGTGCCAGCAGCCCCCAGGTCGGGACTAGCAATGAGCAGTTCTTC	CASSPQVGTSNEQFF
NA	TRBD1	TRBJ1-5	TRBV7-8	TGTGCCAGCAGCTCAGACAGGGATATAGGTCAGCCCCAGCATTTT	CASSSDRDIGQPQHF
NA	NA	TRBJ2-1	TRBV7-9	TGTGCCAGCAGCCATACCAGGGATCGGGATGAGCAGTTCTTC	CASSHTRDRDEQFF
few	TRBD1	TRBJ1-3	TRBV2	TGTGCCAGCAGTCTTCGGACAGGAGGAAACACCATATATTTT	CASSLRTGGNTIYF
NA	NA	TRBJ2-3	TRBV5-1	TGCGCCAGCGGAACCCTCGGAGGGGATACGCAGTATTTT	CASGTLGGDTQYF
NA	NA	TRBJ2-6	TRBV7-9	TGTGCCAGCAGCTATACTGGGGCCAACGTCCTGACTTTC	CASSYTGANVLTF
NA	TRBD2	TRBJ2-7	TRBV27	TGTGCCAGCAGCCAATGGGGGGGTGGCTACGAGCAGTACTTC	CASSQWGGGYEQYF
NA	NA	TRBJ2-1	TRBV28	TGTGCCAGCAGTTTACTCTCGAGGCTTGAGCAGTTCTTC	CASSLLSRLEQFF
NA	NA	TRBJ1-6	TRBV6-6	TGTGCCAGCAGTTTGGATAGGAGCTCCTATAATTCACCCCTCCACTTT	CASSLDRSSYNSPLHF
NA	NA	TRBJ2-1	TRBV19	TGTGCCCTCTCCGCGCCAGACTACAATGAGCAGTTCTTC	CALSAPDYNEQFF
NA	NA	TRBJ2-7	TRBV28	TGTGCCAGCAGCTCGGGAACCCACTTAAGGGACGAGCAGTACTTC	CASSSGTHLRDEQYF